Each of the 6 T cell receptor beta chains below was sequenced from the same sample in a study of beta chain features in type 1 diabetes. Expressed TCRB transcripts were sequenced after all isolated RNA was converted to cDNA. Only in-frame clones appear in the TCRdb table, and some are missing; sequencing was by immunoSEQ multiplex PCR. The sample yields just over 450,000 clones, 25% to 35% seen once. Sample: naive CD4+ T cells from blood. The receptor set was obtained from a man in his late teens or twenties in good health.

The V and J genes are TRBV5-1 and TRBJ2-7; tentative D call: TRBD1 (6 bases). This CDR3 is built from 16 residues. Trimming left V 3 bases short and J 3 bases short, with 19 bases between. CDR1 is SGHRS, CDR2 YFSETQ, per germline. CDR3 in DNA: TGCGCCAGCAGCTCTGGGACCGGGACACAAAACTACGAGCAGTACTTC. It is translated as CASSSGTGTQNYEQYF.

This clone showed up just a few times. CDR3 sequence reads: CACSDRGGQPQHF. In nucleotides, the CDR3 is TGTGCCTGCTCGGACAGGGGAGGTCAGCCCCAGCATTTT. This chain uses TRBV30 with TRBJ1-5; 9 nucleotides agree with TRBD1. V lost 6 bases and J lost 6; bases outside the gene matches: 6. CDR3 length equals 13 residues. CDR1 and CDR2 from the germline V gene are GTSNPN and SVGIG (reference sequence).

This clone appeared a few times. The chain couples TRBV27 to TRBJ2-1; D is possibly TRBD2 (5 bases). The CDR3 runs to 15 residues. The germline V gene has CDR1 MNHEY and CDR2 SMNVEV (reference sequence). The V and J ends lost 2 bases and 4 bases respectively, with 12 bases between them. CDR3 sequence (DNA): TGTGCCAGCAGTTTAAGCTCTACTAGATACAATGAGCAGTTCTTC. Translating gives CASSLSSTRYNEQFF.

This clone has only a few counts. This chain connects TRBV11-1 to TRBJ2-5; perhaps TRBD1 as D (6 bases). Trimming took off 1 base at V and 4 bases at J, with 7 bases between the two ends. The CDR3 totals 13 residues. Germline V gene data show CDR1 as SGHAT and CDR2 as FQDESV (reference sequence). CDR3 region: CASSLDRAETQYF. The CDR3 region has the DNA TGTGCCAGCAGCTTAGACAGGGCAGAGACCCAGTACTTC.

The V gene is TRBV23-1, the J gene TRBJ1-4, with no clear D. TRBV23-1 is an ORF, with its function uncertain. Trimming left V 8 bases short and J 6 bases short, with 13 bases between. The CDR3 sequence is 13 residues long. As DNA, the CDR3 is TGCGCCAGCCCCTTGTTGGCGGATGAAAAACTGTTTTTT. This codes for CASPLLADEKLFF.

V and J are TRBV28 and TRBJ2-5; D is tentatively TRBD1 or TRBD2 (5 bases each). This CDR3 has 14 amino acids. V lost 1 base and J 3 bases, leaving 9 bases between the germline ends. Germline V gene lookup returns CDR1 MDHEN and CDR2 SYDVKM. CDR3 coding DNA: TGTGCCAGCAGTTTATCAGGGACCGAAGAGACCCAGTACTTC. Amino acid sequence: CASSLSGTEETQYF. Combining the CDR3 with reference TRBV28 and TRBJ2-5 gives the whole variable domain DVKVTQSSRYLVKRTGEKVFLECVQDMDHENMFWYRQDPGLGLRLIYFSYDVKMKEKGDIPEGYSVSREKKERFSLILESASTNQTSMYLCASSLSGTEETQYFGPGTRLLVL.